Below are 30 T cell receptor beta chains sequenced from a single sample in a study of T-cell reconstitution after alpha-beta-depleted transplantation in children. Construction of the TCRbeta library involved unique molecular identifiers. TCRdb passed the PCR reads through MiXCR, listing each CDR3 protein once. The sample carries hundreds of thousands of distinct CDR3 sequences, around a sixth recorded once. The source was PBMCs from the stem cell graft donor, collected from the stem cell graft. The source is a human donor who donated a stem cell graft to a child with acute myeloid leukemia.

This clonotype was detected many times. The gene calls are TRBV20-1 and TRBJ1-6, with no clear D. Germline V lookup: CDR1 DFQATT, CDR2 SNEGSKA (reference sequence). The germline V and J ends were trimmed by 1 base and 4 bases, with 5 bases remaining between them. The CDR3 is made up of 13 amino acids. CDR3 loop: CSARATYNSPLHF. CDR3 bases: TGCAGTGCTAGAGCCACTTATAATTCACCCCTCCACTTT.

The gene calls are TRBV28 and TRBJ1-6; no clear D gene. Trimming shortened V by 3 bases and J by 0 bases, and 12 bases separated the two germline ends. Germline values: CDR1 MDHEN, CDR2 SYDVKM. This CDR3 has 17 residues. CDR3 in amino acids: CASSFTATSSYNSPLHF. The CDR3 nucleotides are TGTGCCAGCAGTTTTACAGCCACTAGCTCCTATAATTCACCCCTCCACTTT.

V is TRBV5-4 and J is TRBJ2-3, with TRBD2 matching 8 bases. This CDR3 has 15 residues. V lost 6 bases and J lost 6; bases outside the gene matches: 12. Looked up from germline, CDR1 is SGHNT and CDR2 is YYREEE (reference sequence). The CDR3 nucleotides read TGTGCCAGCACCCCCAGAGCGGGGGAAGGGGATACGCAGTATTTT. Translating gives CASTPRAGEGDTQYF.

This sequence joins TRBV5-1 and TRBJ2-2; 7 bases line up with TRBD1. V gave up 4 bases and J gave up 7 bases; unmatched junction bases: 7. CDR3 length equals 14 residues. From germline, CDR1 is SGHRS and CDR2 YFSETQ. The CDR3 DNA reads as TGCGCCAGCAGCCGGGACAGACTGGACGGGGAGCTGTTTTTT. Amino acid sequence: CASSRDRLDGELFF.

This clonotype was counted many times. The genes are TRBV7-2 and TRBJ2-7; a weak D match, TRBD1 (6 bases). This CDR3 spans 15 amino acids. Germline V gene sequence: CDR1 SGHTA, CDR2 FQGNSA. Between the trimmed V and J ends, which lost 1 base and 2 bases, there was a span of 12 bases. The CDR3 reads CASSLVQGSTYEQYF. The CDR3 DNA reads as TGTGCCAGCAGCTTAGTTCAGGGGAGCACCTACGAGCAGTACTTC.

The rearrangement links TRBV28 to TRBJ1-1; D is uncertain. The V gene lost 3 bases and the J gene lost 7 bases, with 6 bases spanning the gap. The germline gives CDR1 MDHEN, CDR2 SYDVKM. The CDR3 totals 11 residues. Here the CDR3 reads CASSLPREAFF. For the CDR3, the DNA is TGTGCCAGCAGTTTGCCGCGTGAAGCTTTCTTT.

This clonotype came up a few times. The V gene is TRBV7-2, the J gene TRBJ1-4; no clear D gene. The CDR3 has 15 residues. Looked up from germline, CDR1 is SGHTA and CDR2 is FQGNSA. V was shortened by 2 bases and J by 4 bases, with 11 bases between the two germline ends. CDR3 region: CASSLTKQINEKLFF. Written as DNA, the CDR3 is TGTGCCAGCAGCTTAACGAAACAGATTAATGAAAAACTGTTTTTT.

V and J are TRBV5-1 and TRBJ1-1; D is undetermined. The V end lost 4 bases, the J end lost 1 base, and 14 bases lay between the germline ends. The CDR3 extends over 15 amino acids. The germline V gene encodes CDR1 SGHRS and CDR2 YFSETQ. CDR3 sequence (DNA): TGCGCCAGCAGCCGCCTTGACAACTGGAACACTGAAGCTTTCTTT. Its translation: CASSRLDNWNTEAFF.

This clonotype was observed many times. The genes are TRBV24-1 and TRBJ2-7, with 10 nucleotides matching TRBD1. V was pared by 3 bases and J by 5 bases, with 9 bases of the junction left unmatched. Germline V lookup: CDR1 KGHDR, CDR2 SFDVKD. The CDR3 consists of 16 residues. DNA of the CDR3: TGTGCCACCAGTGATCTACCGGGACAGGGGATCCACGAGCAGTACTTC. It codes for CATSDLPGQGIHEQYF.

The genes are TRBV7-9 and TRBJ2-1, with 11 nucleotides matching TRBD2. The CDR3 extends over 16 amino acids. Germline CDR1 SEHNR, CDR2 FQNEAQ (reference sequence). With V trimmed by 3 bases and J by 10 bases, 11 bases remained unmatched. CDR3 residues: CASSLVTSGRGSEQFF. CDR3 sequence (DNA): TGTGCCAGCAGCTTGGTAACTAGCGGGAGAGGGTCGGAGCAGTTCTTC. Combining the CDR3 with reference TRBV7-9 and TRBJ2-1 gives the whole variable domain DTGVSQNPRHKITKRGQNVTFRCDPISEHNRLYWYRQTLGQGPEFLTYFQNEAQLEKSRLLSDRFSAERPKGSFSTLEIQRTEQGDSAMYLCASSLVTSGRGSEQFFGPGTRLTVL.

The CDR3 spells CASSLATGGLHEQYF. The CDR3 DNA follows: TGTGCCAGCAGCTTAGCGACAGGGGGCTTACACGAGCAGTACTTC. V is TRBV7-9 and J is TRBJ2-7; TRBD1 matches 10 bases. J was trimmed by 5 bases and V by 0 bases; bases with no gene match: 4. The CDR3 is 15 amino acids. Per germline, CDR1 SEHNR and CDR2 FQNEAQ (reference sequence).

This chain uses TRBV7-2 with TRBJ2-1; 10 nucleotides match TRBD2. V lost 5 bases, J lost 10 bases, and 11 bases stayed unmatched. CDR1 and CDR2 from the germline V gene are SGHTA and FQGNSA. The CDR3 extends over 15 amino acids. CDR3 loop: CASSPRRGLAMEQFF. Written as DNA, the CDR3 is TGTGCCAGCAGCCCCAGGCGGGGACTAGCGATGGAGCAGTTCTTC.

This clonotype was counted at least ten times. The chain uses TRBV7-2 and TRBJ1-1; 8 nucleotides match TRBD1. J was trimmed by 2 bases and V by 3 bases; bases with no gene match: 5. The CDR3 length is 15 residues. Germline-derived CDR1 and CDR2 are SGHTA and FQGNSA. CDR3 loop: CASSFADRDNTEAFF. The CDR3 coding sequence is TGTGCCAGCAGCTTCGCGGACAGGGACAACACTGAAGCTTTCTTT.

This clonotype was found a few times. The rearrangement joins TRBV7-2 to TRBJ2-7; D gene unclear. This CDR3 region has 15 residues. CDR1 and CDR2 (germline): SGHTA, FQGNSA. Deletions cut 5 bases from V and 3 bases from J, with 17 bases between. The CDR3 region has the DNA TGTGCCAGCAGCCATTTATCATACCAACGCTACGAGCAGTACTTC. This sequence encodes CASSHLSYQRYEQYF.

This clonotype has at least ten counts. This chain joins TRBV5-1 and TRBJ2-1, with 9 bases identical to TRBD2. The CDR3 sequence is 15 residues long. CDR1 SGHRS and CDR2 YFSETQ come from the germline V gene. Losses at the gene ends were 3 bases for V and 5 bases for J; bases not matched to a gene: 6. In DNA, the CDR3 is TGCGCCAGCAGCTCACTTAGCGGGGGCGACAATGAGCAGTTCTTC. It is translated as CASSSLSGGDNEQFF. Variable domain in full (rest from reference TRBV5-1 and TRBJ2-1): KAGVTQTPRYLIKTRGQQVTLSCSPISGHRSVSWYQQTPGQGLQFLFEYFSETQRNKGNFPGRFSGRQFSNSRSEMNVSTLELGDSALYLCASSSLSGGDNEQFFGPGTRLTVL.

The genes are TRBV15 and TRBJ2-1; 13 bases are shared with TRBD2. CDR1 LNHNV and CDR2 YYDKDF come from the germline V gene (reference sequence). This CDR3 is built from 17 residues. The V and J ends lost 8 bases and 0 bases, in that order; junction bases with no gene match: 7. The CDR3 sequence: CATLGLAGESSYNEQFF. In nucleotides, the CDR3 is TGTGCCACCTTAGGACTAGCGGGGGAGAGCTCCTACAATGAGCAGTTCTTC.

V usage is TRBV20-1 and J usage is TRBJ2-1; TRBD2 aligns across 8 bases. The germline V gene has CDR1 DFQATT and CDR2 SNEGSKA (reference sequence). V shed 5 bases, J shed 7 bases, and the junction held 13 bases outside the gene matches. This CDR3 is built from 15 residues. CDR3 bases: TGCAGTGCTTACCAGCGGGAGTCTACAGGGAATGAGCAGTTCTTC. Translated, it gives CSAYQRESTGNEQFF.

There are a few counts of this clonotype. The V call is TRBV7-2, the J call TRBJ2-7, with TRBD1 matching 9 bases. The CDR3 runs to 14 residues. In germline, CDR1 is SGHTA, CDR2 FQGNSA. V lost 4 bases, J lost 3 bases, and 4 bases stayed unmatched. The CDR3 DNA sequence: TGTGCCAGCAGCTCACAGGGGGCTATCTACGAGCAGTACTTC. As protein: CASSSQGAIYEQYF.

CDR3 nucleotide sequence: TGCGCCAGCGGCTACTTCTACCCGGGACAGGTTGACACAGATACGCAGTATTTT. Protein product: CASGYFYPGQVDTDTQYF. The J gene is TRBJ2-3, the V gene TRBV5-1, with 8 bases matching TRBD1. V shed 7 bases, J shed 2 bases, and the junction held 18 bases outside the gene matches. Germline values: CDR1 SGHRS, CDR2 YFSETQ. This CDR3 is built from 18 residues.

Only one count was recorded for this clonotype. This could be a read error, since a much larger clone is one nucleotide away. The CDR3 is CSACDGTGTYEQYF. CDR3 DNA sequence: TGCAGTGCCTGCGACGGGACAGGGACCTACGAGCAGTACTTC. The rearrangement uses TRBV20-1 and TRBJ2-7, with 9 bases identical to TRBD1. After removal of 6 bases from V and 2 bases from J, the junction contained 8 bases not matched to a gene. This CDR3 has 14 residues. CDR1 DFQATT and CDR2 SNEGSKA come from the germline V gene (reference sequence).

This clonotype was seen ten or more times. The CDR3 bases are TGCAGTGCTAGTAATGAACAGGTCAATCAGCCCCAGCATTTT. Translating it yields CSASNEQVNQPQHF. The gene calls are TRBV20-1 and TRBJ1-5; the D gene is possibly TRBD1 (5 bases). Germline lookup yields CDR1 DFQATT and CDR2 SNEGSKA (reference sequence). The CDR3 loop spans 14 amino acids. V was cut by 3 bases and J by 3 bases, with 12 bases left in between.

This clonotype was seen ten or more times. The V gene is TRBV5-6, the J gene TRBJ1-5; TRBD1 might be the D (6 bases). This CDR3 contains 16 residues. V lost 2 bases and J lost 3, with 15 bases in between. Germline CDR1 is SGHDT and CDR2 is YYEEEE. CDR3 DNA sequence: TGTGCCAGCAGCTTCTTAACGGACAGTCCCAATCAGCCCCAGCATTTT. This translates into CASSFLTDSPNQPQHF.

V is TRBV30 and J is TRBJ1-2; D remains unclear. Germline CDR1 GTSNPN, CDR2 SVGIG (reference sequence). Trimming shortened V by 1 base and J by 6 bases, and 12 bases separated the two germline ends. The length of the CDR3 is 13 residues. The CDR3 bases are TGTGCCTGGAGTGATACGCGCTCGGATGGCTACACCTTC. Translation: CAWSDTRSDGYTF.

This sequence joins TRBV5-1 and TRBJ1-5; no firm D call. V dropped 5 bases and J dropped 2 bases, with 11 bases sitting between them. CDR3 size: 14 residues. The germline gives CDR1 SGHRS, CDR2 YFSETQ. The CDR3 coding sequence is TGCGCCAGCAGTGTTGGATGGGGCAATCAGCCCCAGCATTTT. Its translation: CASSVGWGNQPQHF.

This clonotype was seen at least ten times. The CDR3 protein is CASSLGDSVYGYTF. The CDR3 DNA follows: TGCGCCAGCAGCTTGGGGGACAGTGTCTATGGCTACACCTTC. The chain couples TRBV5-1 to TRBJ1-2; 7 bases map to TRBD1. The CDR3 length is 14 residues. V lost 0 bases to trimming and J lost 4 bases; unmatched junction nucleotides: 3. The germline V gene has CDR1 SGHRS and CDR2 YFSETQ.

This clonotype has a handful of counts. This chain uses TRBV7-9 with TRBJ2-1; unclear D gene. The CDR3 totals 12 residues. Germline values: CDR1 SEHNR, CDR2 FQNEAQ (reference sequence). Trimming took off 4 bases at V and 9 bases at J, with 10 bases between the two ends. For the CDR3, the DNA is TGTGCCAGCAGCTCCCCGAGGAGTGAGCAGTTCTTC. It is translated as CASSSPRSEQFF.

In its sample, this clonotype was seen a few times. CDR3 amino acids: CASSLARGGGELFF. In nucleotides, the CDR3 is TGTGCCAGCAGCTTAGCCCGGGGCGGCGGGGAGCTGTTTTTT. The chain uses TRBV7-6 and TRBJ2-2, with D perhaps matching TRBD1 or TRBD2 (5 bases each). Trimming left V 0 bases short and J 7 bases short, with 9 bases between. CDR3 length: 14 amino acids. Germline loops: CDR1 SGHVS, CDR2 FNYEAQ. Full variable domain (outside the CDR3, taken from reference TRBV7-6 and TRBJ2-2): GAGVSQSPRYKVTKRGQDVALRCDPISGHVSLYWYRQALGQGPEFLTYFNYEAQQDKSGLPNDRFSAERPEGSISTLTIQRTEQRDSAMYRCASSLARGGGELFFGEGSRLTVL.

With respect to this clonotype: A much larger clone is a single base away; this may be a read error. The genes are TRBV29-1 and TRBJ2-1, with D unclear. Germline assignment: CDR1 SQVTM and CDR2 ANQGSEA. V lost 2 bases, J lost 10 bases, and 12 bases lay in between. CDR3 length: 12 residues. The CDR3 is CSVEQAKREQFF. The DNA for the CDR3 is TGCAGCGTTGAACAGGCCAAGAGGGAGCAGTTCTTC.

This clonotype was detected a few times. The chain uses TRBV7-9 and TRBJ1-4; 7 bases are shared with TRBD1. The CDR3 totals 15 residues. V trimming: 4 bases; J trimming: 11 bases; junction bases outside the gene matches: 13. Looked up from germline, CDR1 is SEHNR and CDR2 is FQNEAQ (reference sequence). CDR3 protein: CASSYKQGTGGKLFF. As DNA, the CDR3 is TGTGCCAGCAGCTATAAACAGGGGACCGGCGGGAAACTGTTTTTT.

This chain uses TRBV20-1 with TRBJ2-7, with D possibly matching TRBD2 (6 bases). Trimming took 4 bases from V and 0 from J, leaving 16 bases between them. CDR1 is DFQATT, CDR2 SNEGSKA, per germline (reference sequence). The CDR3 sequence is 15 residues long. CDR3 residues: CSANPGGAPSYEQYF. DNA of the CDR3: TGCAGTGCTAATCCGGGCGGGGCTCCCTCCTACGAGCAGTACTTC.